This T cell receptor (beta chain) was identified in a study of T cells in Graves' hyperthyroidism and ophthalmopathy. As for the study in general: Prior to any treatment, at the point of initial diagnosis, peripheral blood was collected. Study findings and constraints: A model of 13 V-J features distinguished ophthalmopathy from stable hyperthyroidism.

Points on this clonotype: Its antigen is unidentified.

Researchers amplified the TCR beta CDR3 regions from RNA transcripts. The study used the HTBI primer set for a first-round RT-PCR of the TCR CDR3. TCRdb re-analysed the multiplex PCR reads in MiXCR, keeping a single row per CDR3 protein. The sample gives 600,000 or so distinct CDR3 sequences, approximately 15% of which show up once; around 12% is in the top ten. With 1 base removed from V and 5 bases from J, the gap between germline ends came to 15 bases. From germline, CDR1 is LGHNA and CDR2 YNFKEQ. The CDR3 is made up of 16 amino acids. Investigators excluded patients with uncontrolled infection, other autoimmune disease, pregnancy or lactation. Clinicians diagnosed patients from clinical symptoms, serum thyroxine and TRAb, thyroid ultrasound and orbital computed tomography.

This chain connects TRBV4-2 to TRBJ1-5, with unresolved D. Sequenced sample: blood. The clonotype was recovered from a woman aged 50 to 60 with Graves' ophthalmopathy. Here the CDR3 DNA reads TGTGCCAGCAGCCAAGCATCGAGACAAAGAGATCAGCCCCAGCATTTT. This sequence encodes CASSQASRQRDQPQHF.